Sequencing of this T cell receptor (beta chain) was carried out in a study of blood T cell repertoires in COVID-19 (dated by TCRdb to 2020 to 2021). With regard to the full study: Samples covering the acute and convalescent phases of COVID-19 were provided by collaborators in the United States, Italy and Spain. The repertoires were made available in a free public database intended to serve as a resource for research on the immune response to SARS-CoV-2. The sample metadata nearly always contained a de-identified subject ID, COVID-19 status, age in years and sex. The dataset comprised deeply sampled blood TCRbeta repertoires from subjects exposed to, actively infected with, or recovered from COVID-19. Where available, HLA class I and class II types were obtained from metadata supplied by the sample provider rather than from assay-based typing. The samples were drawn from the first 160 participants of the ongoing ImmuneRACE study and from roughly 1,300 subjects provided by 6 global collaborators. The prospective study material was composed of cDNA or gDNA derived from T cells, B-cell-depleted T cells, or PBMCs.

With respect to this clone: It lacks a known antigen. Base quality data are lacking; no much larger clone is found one base away.

In Seattle, one collaborating source enrolled patients while the infection was active and tracked those patients longitudinally over the course of disease. The collaborating institutions used their own protocols to collect whole blood in K2EDTA tubes. For TCRbeta analysis, collaborators shipped samples as frozen whole blood, isolated PBMCs, or DNA extracted from either of those sample types. Relative to germline, V is 6 bases shorter and J is 1 base shorter, with 11 bases between their ends. CDR1 and CDR2 are read off the germline V gene as SGHRS and YFSETQ. Including the terminal cysteine and phenylalanine, the CDR3 comprises 15 residues. The kept DNA is CDR3 alone, 45 bases in frame from the first base. The immunoSEQ Assay, a bias-controlled multiplex PCR, was used to amplify TCRbeta CDR3 regions from genomic DNA. The authors' analysis ran thus. Nucleated cell counts per sample were estimated from amplification of reference gene primers within the assay. To quantify the absolute abundance of each unique TCRbeta CDR3 rearrangement, sequence reads were collapsed and filtered. For each sample, productive Simpson clonality was calculated by taking the square root of Simpson's diversity index across productive rearrangements. The immuneACCESS repertoire file appears here via TCRdb, limited to in-frame rearrangements. These files lack a portion of the clones; in checked studies, under half of the deficit traces to unresolved V genes, and the cause of the others is not known. Clonal size and the V and J genes are those of that table, whereas D and trimming came from the DNA. Here the sample has around 270,000 clones; approximately 86% occur a single time. The ten largest clones take up 0.87% of the sample.

The research as a whole found: The amount of clinical and demographic metadata varied by source and participant and was provided uncurated.

The material sequenced was peripheral blood. The sequence is built from TRBV5-1 and TRBJ2-6; the D gene is perhaps TRBD1, on 5 matching bases. This TCR was recovered from a human donor with COVID-19, enrolled during active disease. The donor label of this sample is uncertain. At the DNA level, the sequence is TGCGCCAGCATACAGGATAATTCTGGGGCCAACGTCCTGACTTTC. This yields the protein CASIQDNSGANVLTF.